The source of this T cell receptor (beta chain) is a study of blood T cell repertoires in COVID-19. Study context: T cells, B-cell-depleted T cells, or PBMCs supplied cDNA or gDNA.

CDR3 length: 15 amino acids. V trimming: 7 bases; J trimming: 7 bases; junction bases outside the gene matches: 13. Germline CDR1 reads LNHDA; CDR2 reads SQIVND (reference sequence). Authors' data handling: Scientists estimated how many nucleated cells there were by amplifying reference gene primers. Profiled with immunoSEQ multiplex PCR; TCRdb holds only in-frame clones, not every one. V, J and clone size were drawn from that table, and D and trimming were deduced from the DNA. The repertoire consists of approximately 230,000 clones, with roughly 88% occurring once and the leading ten covering around 2%.

This TCR was sampled from a woman aged 40 to 49 who had recovered from COVID-19. Source material: peripheral blood. The chain combines TRBV19 with TRBJ1-2; 9 bases match TRBD1. For the CDR3, the DNA is TGTGCCAGTACCATGAGAGCACAGGGGGCGAGTGGCTACACCTTC. This gives the protein CASTMRAQGASGYTF.